What follows are 30 T cell receptor beta chains derived from one specimen sequenced in a study of blood T cell repertoires in COVID-19. Only in-frame clones appear in the TCRdb table, and some are missing; sequencing was by immunoSEQ multiplex PCR. Found here are tens of thousands of clones, approximately 84% of them singletons; the top ten hold under 20%. The sample was peripheral blood. The receptor source for this set is an elderly woman with acute or convalescent COVID-19.

This clone was detected once. The chain combines TRBV7-2 with TRBJ2-3, with TRBD2 identical over 12 bases. Germline CDR1 is SGHTA and CDR2 is FQGNSA. After removal of 3 bases from V and 2 bases from J, the junction contained 3 bases not matched to a gene. The length of the CDR3 is 16 residues. CDR3 sequence: CASSFGTSGHTDTQYF. The CDR3, as DNA: TGTGCCAGCAGCTTCGGGACTAGCGGGCACACAGATACGCAGTATTTT.

The rearrangement links TRBV2 to TRBJ1-6; D uncertain. The V gene lost 1 base and the J gene lost 4 bases, with 5 bases spanning the gap. The germline CDR1 and CDR2 sequences are SNHLY and FYNNEI. The CDR3 covers 14 residues. The chain's CDR3 is CASSEERYNSPLHF. The CDR3 DNA reads TGTGCCAGCAGTGAAGAACGGTATAATTCACCCCTCCACTTT.

The chain recombines TRBV6-2 or TRBV6-3 with TRBJ2-1; 9 bases map to TRBD2. Germline V CDR1 and CDR2: MNHEY, SVGEGT. This CDR3 is 17 amino acids long. The V and J ends lost 0 bases and 4 bases, in that order; junction bases with no gene match: 7. The CDR3 bases are TGTGCCAGCAGTTACTCGAGCCCTAGCGGGGTATACAATGAGCAGTTCTTC. Translating it yields CASSYSSPSGVYNEQFF.

The gene calls are TRBV9 and TRBJ2-2; TRBD1 matches at 7 bases. J was trimmed by 7 bases and V by 0 bases; bases with no gene match: 9. CDR1 is SGDLS, CDR2 YYNGEE, per germline. The CDR3 extends over 16 amino acids. CDR3 in amino acids: CASSVEGQTYGGELFF. The CDR3 region has the DNA TGTGCCAGCAGCGTAGAGGGACAGACCTACGGCGGGGAGCTGTTTTTT.

The gene calls are TRBV7-2 and TRBJ1-3; TRBD1 might be the D (6 bases). This CDR3 is built from 17 residues. Trimming shortened V by 5 bases and J by 0 bases, and 17 bases separated the two germline ends. Germline V gene data show CDR1 as SGHTA and CDR2 as FQGNSA. The CDR3 DNA reads as TGTGCCAGCAGCACCGGGACACGTACCCCCTCTGGAAACACCATATATTTT. Translated, it gives CASSTGTRTPSGNTIYF.

The CDR3 loop is CASGLRLAGGPDETQYF. Written as DNA, the CDR3 is TGTGCTAGTGGTCTCAGACTAGCGGGAGGGCCGGATGAGACCCAGTACTTC. This chain links TRBV12-5 with TRBJ2-5; 14 bases match TRBD2. Looked up from germline, CDR1 is LGHNT and CDR2 is FRNRAP. The CDR3 is made up of 17 amino acids. V dropped 5 bases and J dropped 5; count of bases not matched to a gene: 10.

J is TRBJ1-1 and V is TRBV5-4; possible D gene TRBD1, 6 bases. Germline V CDR1 and CDR2: SGHNT, YYREEE (reference sequence). The CDR3 is 15 residues long. V lost 5 bases, J lost 3 bases, and 17 bases lay in between. The CDR3 DNA sequence: TGTGCCAGCAGTTCCACTTACAGGGCGTACACTGAAGCTTTCTTT. Translating it yields CASSSTYRAYTEAFF.

The chain combines TRBV19 with TRBJ1-5; perhaps TRBD1 as D (5 bases). This CDR3 contains 13 residues. Germline values: CDR1 LNHDA, CDR2 SQIVND (reference sequence). The V end was cut by 5 bases, the J end by 7 bases, with 12 bases between. The CDR3 coding sequence is TGTGCCAGTAGTCCCCCGGGGGGACAGCCCCAGCATTTT. Translation: CASSPPGGQPQHF.

This chain links TRBV12-1 with TRBJ2-2; the D call in the table, TRBD2, was not verified against the DNA. TRBV12-1 is a pseudogene locus. The CDR3 length is 20 residues. CDR3 coding DNA: TGTGCCAGCAGCCAGATTTGCACACCCTTACTAGCGGGCGAAACCGGGGAGCTGTTTTTT. It is translated as CASSQICTPLLAGETGELFF.

The chain is built from TRBV7-6 and TRBJ2-1, with 8 bases lining up with TRBD2. The V gene end was trimmed by 1 base and the J gene end by 0 bases; junction bases not matched to a gene: 8. Germline assignment: CDR1 SGHVS and CDR2 FNYEAQ. The CDR3 contains 18 residues. CDR3 DNA: TGTGCCAGCAGCTTAGTGGCTAGCGGGCGCAGCTCCTACAATGAGCAGTTCTTC. Its protein product is CASSLVASGRSSYNEQFF.

The genes are TRBV11-2 and TRBJ1-1, with D perhaps TRBD1 (6 bases). V was shortened by 5 bases and J by 5 bases, with 24 bases between the two germline ends. Germline V gene lookup returns CDR1 SGHAT and CDR2 FQNNGV. The CDR3 contains 17 residues. In DNA form, the CDR3 reads TGTGCCAGCAGCCAGGGGTTAGTTGGGGTGCGTGGAACTGAAGCTTTCTTT. Translated: CASSQGLVGVRGTEAFF.

The V call is TRBV11-2, the J call TRBJ2-3; 8 nucleotides agree with TRBD2. CDR3 length: 16 amino acids. The trim removed 4 bases at V and 4 bases at J, leaving 10 bases unmatched. Germline CDR1 is SGHAT and CDR2 is FQNNGV. The DNA of the CDR3 is TGTGCCAGCAGCTCACGCCCGGCGGGAGGCCCAGATACGCAGTATTTT. This encodes CASSSRPAGGPDTQYF.

The V and J genes are TRBV5-4 and TRBJ1-2, with D possibly TRBD1 on 5 matching bases. Trimming cost V 7 bases and J 4 bases, with 20 bases left between them. CDR1 is SGHNT, CDR2 YYREEE, per germline (reference sequence). CDR3 length: 15 amino acids. The CDR3 region is CASGGERLASYGYTF. In DNA form, the CDR3 reads TGTGCCAGCGGGGGGGAGAGACTGGCATCCTATGGCTACACCTTC.

This clone was observed once. The chain joins TRBV6-5 to TRBJ1-5; no firm D call. Per germline, CDR1 MNHEY and CDR2 SVGAGI. V was clipped by 5 bases and J by 0 bases, with 11 bases between them. This CDR3 spans 15 amino acids. The CDR3 region has the DNA TGTGCCAGCAGTCCAGTCCAGTCTAGCAATCAGCCCCAGCATTTT. Its protein product is CASSPVQSSNQPQHF.

The rearrangement uses TRBV6-5 and TRBJ1-2; the match to TRBD1 covers 8 bases. The CDR3 extends over 13 amino acids. V was pared by 6 bases and J by 8 bases, with 8 bases of the junction left unmatched. Germline V gene data show CDR1 as MNHEY and CDR2 as SVGAGI. CDR3 residues: CASSRGQGEGYTF. As DNA, the CDR3 is TGTGCCAGCAGCCGCGGACAGGGCGAGGGCTACACCTTC.

This chain joins TRBV5-6 and TRBJ2-7; D possibly corresponds to TRBD1 (6 bases). This CDR3 is built from 14 residues. In germline, CDR1 is SGHDT, CDR2 YYEEEE. The V and J ends lost 4 bases and 0 bases respectively, with 11 bases between them. The CDR3, as DNA: TGTGCCAGCAGCGTCTTGGACAGCTCCTACGAGCAGTACTTC. Its protein is CASSVLDSSYEQYF.

This clone was detected only once. Here the CDR3 DNA reads TGTGCCAGCACCGACCGGGACAGGGCCTACAATGAGCAGTTCTTC. It encodes CASTDRDRAYNEQFF. The rearrangement uses TRBV2 and TRBJ2-1; the match to TRBD1 covers 9 bases. The V segment lost 7 bases and the J segment 2 bases; nucleotides outside the gene matches: 6. Germline V gene data show CDR1 as SNHLY and CDR2 as FYNNEI. The CDR3 is 15 amino acids. Using reference TRBV2 and TRBJ2-1 for the parts outside the CDR3, the full variable domain is EPEVTQTPSHQVTQMGQEVILRCVPISNHLYFYWYRQILGQKVEFLVSFYNNEISEKSEIFDDQFSVERPDGSNFTLKIRSTKLEDSAMYFCASTDRDRAYNEQFFGPGTRLTVL.

This clone was seen a handful of times. This chain connects TRBV6-1 to TRBJ2-1, with TRBD1 as a possible D gene (6 bases). The CDR3 sequence is 14 residues long. V lost 1 base, J lost 3 bases, and 7 bases lay in between. Germline V lookup: CDR1 MNHNS, CDR2 SASEGT. Here the CDR3 DNA reads TGTGCCAGCAGTGAAGGGGACAACTACAATGAGCAGTTCTTC. Translating gives CASSEGDNYNEQFF.

V gene TRBV4-3 combines with J gene TRBJ2-7; D perhaps matches TRBD1 (5 bases). V gave up 0 bases and J gave up 6 bases, with 15 bases separating them. The CDR3 is made up of 15 amino acids. Per germline, CDR1 LGHNA and CDR2 YSLEER. The CDR3 DNA reads as TGCGCCAGCAGCCAAGATGTGACAGTAAAGGGCGAGCAGTACTTC. It encodes CASSQDVTVKGEQYF.

This clone occurred once. The chain employs TRBV5-1 and TRBJ2-3; 15 nucleotides line up with TRBD2. Per germline, CDR1 SGHRS and CDR2 YFSETQ. V dropped 8 bases and J dropped 3; count of bases not matched to a gene: 7. This CDR3 has 16 amino acids. As DNA, the CDR3 is TGCGCCAGTTTTTTGGGACTAGCGGGAGGAACAGATACGCAGTATTTT. It encodes CASFLGLAGGTDTQYF.

This chain links TRBV5-1 with TRBJ2-3; 8 bases match TRBD2. Losses at the gene ends were 2 bases for V and 3 bases for J; bases not matched to a gene: 2. This CDR3 contains 14 residues. Looked up from germline, CDR1 is SGHRS and CDR2 is YFSETQ. CDR3 bases: TGCGCCAGCAGCTTTAGCGGGAAAACAGATACGCAGTATTTT. Translation gives CASSFSGKTDTQYF.

This clone has just one count. The CDR3 DNA follows: TGTGCCACCAGCAGAGATCTTTTGAGCGGGAGCTACAATGAGCAGTTCTTC. Translating it yields CATSRDLLSGSYNEQFF. The rearrangement links TRBV15 to TRBJ2-1, with 8 nucleotides matching TRBD2. The junction had 7 bases not matched to a gene; V was cut back by 0 bases and J by 3 bases. Germline V CDR1 and CDR2: LNHNV, YYDKDF (reference sequence). The length of the CDR3 is 17 residues.

The chain recombines TRBV5-1 with TRBJ1-4, with 9 bases aligning to TRBD1. The germline V gene encodes CDR1 SGHRS and CDR2 YFSETQ. The CDR3 spans 15 residues. The ends lost 1 base at V and 5 bases at J; junction bases unmatched: 3. In DNA, the CDR3 is TGCGCCAGCAGCTTGTTCGGGACAGGGAATGAAAAACTGTTTTTT. Its protein is CASSLFGTGNEKLFF.

The V gene is TRBV15, the J gene TRBJ2-7; a possible D gene is TRBD1 (6 bases). V lost 3 bases and J 4 bases, leaving 19 bases between the germline ends. CDR3 length: 16 residues. The germline gives CDR1 LNHNV, CDR2 YYDKDF (reference sequence). This chain's CDR3 is CATSRGRDKLIYEQYF. The CDR3 region has the DNA TGTGCCACCAGCAGGGGCCGGGACAAGTTAATATACGAGCAGTACTTC.

The chain carries TRBV7-9 and TRBJ2-3; 7 nucleotides agree with TRBD2. The CDR3 covers 16 residues. In germline, CDR1 is SEHNR, CDR2 FQNEAQ (reference sequence). J gave up 7 bases and V 1 base, and 11 bases lay outside the gene matches. The DNA for the CDR3 is TGTGCCAGCAGCTTAGGGACCGGACTAGGTTCCTATACGCAGTATTTT. Translated: CASSLGTGLGSYTQYF.

The chain links TRBV12-3 or TRBV12-4 to TRBJ2-7; D is uncertain. The CDR3 extends over 13 amino acids. V lost 3 bases and J 3 bases, leaving 9 bases between the germline ends. The CDR3 loop reads CASSLGTFYEQYF. In DNA form, the CDR3 reads TGTGCCAGCAGTTTGGGCACTTTCTACGAGCAGTACTTC.

The sample holds one count of this clone. V gene TRBV9 combines with J gene TRBJ1-1; unclear D gene. Trimming removed 1 base from V and 0 bases from J, with 7 bases in between. Per the germline V gene, CDR1 is SGDLS and CDR2 is YYNGEE. The CDR3 covers 14 residues. The DNA for the CDR3 is TGTGCCAGCAGCGTAAGAGGGATGAACACTGAAGCTTTCTTT. This encodes CASSVRGMNTEAFF.

DNA for the CDR3: TGTGCCAGCAGCCCTTGGGGGGGGGACTCCTACGAGCAGTACTTC. This encodes CASSPWGGDSYEQYF. V usage is TRBV3-1 (or the pseudogene TRBV3-2) and J usage is TRBJ2-7, with 7 nucleotides matching TRBD2. V was pared by 4 bases and J by 0 bases, with 6 bases of the junction left unmatched. This CDR3 has 15 amino acids. Germline-derived CDR1 and CDR2 are LGHDT and YNNKEL (reference sequence).

The V call is TRBV19, the J call TRBJ2-1, with TRBD2 identical over 7 bases. Germline-derived CDR1 and CDR2 are LNHDA and SQIVND (reference sequence). The V and J ends lost 5 bases and 1 base, in that order; junction bases with no gene match: 11. The CDR3 length is 17 residues. DNA of the CDR3: TGTGCCAGTAGTGGAGGTGGGTCTAGCGGTTCCTACAATGAGCAGTTCTTC. Its protein is CASSGGGSSGSYNEQFF.

The chain couples TRBV5-4 to TRBJ1-1; D might be TRBD1 (6 bases). With 5 bases removed from V and 6 bases from J, the gap between germline ends came to 14 bases. The CDR3 length is 13 residues. CDR1 SGHNT and CDR2 YYREEE come from the germline V gene (reference sequence). The CDR3 DNA reads as TGTGCCAGCAGTTTACAGGGAACTCCTGAAGCTTTCTTT. This translates into CASSLQGTPEAFF.